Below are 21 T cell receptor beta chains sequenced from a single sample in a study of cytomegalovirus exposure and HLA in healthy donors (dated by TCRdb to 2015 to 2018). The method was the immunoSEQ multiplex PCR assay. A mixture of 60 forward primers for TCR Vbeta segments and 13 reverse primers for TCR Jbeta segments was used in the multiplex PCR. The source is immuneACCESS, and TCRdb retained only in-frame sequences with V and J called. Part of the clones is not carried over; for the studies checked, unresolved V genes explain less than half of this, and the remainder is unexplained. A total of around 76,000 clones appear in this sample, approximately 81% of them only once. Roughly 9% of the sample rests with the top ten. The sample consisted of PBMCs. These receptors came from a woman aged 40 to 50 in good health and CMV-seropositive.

The CDR3 DNA reads as TGTGCCAGCAGCTTAGGCGGAGGGTATGGCTACACCTTC. Protein sequence: CASSLGGGYGYTF. This chain links TRBV13 with TRBJ1-2, with unresolved D. Germline V CDR1 and CDR2: PRHDT, FYEKMQ (reference sequence). V dropped 0 bases and J dropped 5 bases, with 7 bases sitting between them. The CDR3 sequence is 13 residues long. Variable domain in full (rest from reference TRBV13 and TRBJ1-2): AAGVIQSPRHLIKEKRETATLKCYPIPRHDTVYWYQQGPGQDPQFLISFYEKMQSDKGSIPDRFSAQQFSDYHSELNMSSLELGDSALYFCASSLGGGYGYTFGSGTRLTVV.

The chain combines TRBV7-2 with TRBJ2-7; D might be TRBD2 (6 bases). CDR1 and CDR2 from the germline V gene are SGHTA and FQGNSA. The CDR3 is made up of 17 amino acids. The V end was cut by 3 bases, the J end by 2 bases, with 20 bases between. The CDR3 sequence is CASSFAPGLSTTYEQYF. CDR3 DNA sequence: TGTGCCAGCAGCTTTGCTCCGGGACTCTCGACCACCTACGAGCAGTACTTC.

CDR3 DNA: TGCGCCAGCAGCTTTGGGACAGGGAATGGGGAGCAGTACTTC. Translation: CASSFGTGNGEQYF. V usage is TRBV5-1 and J usage is TRBJ2-7; 9 bases are shared with TRBD1. The germline V gene encodes CDR1 SGHRS and CDR2 YFSETQ. The V gene end was trimmed by 2 bases and the J gene end by 7 bases; junction bases not matched to a gene: 7. This CDR3 has 14 residues.

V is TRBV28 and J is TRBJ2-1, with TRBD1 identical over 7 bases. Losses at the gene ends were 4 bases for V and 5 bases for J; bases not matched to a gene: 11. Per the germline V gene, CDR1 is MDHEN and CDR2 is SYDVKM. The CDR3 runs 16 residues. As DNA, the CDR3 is TGTGCCAGCAGTTCCCCCTCGAGGGGGCTTCACAATGAGCAGTTCTTC. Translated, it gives CASSSPSRGLHNEQFF. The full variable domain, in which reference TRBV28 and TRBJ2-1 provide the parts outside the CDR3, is DVKVTQSSRYLVKRTGEKVFLECVQDMDHENMFWYRQDPGLGLRLIYFSYDVKMKEKGDIPEGYSVSREKKERFSLILESASTNQTSMYLCASSSPSRGLHNEQFFGPGTRLTVL.

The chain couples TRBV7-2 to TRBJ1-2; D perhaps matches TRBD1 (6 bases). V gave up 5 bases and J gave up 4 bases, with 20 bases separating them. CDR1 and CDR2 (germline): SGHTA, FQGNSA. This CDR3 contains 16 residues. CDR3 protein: CASSPDQTGIIYGYTF. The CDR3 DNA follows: TGTGCCAGCAGCCCCGATCAGACAGGAATTATCTATGGCTACACCTTC.

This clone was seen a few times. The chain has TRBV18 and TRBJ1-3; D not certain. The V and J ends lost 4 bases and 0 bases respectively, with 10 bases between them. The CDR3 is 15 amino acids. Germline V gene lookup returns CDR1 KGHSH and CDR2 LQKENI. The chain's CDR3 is CASSLDGNSGNTIYF. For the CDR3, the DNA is TGTGCCAGCTCACTGGACGGGAACTCTGGAAACACCATATATTTT.

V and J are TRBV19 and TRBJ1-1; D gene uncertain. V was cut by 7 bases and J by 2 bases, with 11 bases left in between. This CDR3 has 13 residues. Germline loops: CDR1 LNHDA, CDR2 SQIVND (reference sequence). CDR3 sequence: CASKRGTNTEAFF. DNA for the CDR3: TGTGCCAGTAAACGAGGTACTAACACTGAAGCTTTCTTT.

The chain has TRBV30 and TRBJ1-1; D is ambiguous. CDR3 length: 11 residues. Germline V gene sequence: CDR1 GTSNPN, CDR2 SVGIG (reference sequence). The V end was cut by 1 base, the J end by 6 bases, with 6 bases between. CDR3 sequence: CAWSGYSEAFF. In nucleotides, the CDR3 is TGTGCCTGGAGTGGCTACTCTGAAGCTTTCTTT. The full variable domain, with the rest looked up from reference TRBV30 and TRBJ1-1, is SQTIHQWPATLVQPVGSPLSLECTVEGTSNPNLYWYRQAAGRGLQLLFYSVGIGQISSEVPQNLSASRPQDRQFILSSKKLLLSDSGFYLCAWSGYSEAFFGQGTRLTVV.

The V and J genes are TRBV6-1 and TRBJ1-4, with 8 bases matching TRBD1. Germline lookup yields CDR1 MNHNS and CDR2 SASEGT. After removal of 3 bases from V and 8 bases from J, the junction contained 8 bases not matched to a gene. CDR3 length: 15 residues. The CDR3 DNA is TGTGCCAGCAGTGAGCTCCCACGGGACAGGGAAAAACTGTTTTTT. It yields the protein CASSELPRDREKLFF.

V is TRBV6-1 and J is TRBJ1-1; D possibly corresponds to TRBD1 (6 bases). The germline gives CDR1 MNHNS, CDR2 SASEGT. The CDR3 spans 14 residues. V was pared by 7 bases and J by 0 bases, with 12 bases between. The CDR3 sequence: CASTIGQLNTEAFF. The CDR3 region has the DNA TGTGCCAGCACCATTGGACAGCTGAACACTGAAGCTTTCTTT.

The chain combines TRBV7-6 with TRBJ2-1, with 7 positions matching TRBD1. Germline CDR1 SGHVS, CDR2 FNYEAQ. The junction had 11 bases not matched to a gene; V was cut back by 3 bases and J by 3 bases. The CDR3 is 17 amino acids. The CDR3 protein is CASSLSPQGQGYNEQFF. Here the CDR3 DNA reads TGTGCCAGCAGCTTGAGTCCACAGGGGCAAGGCTACAATGAGCAGTTCTTC.

The CDR3 DNA reads TGTGCCAGCAGCGTAGTTCCGGGACAGGGGGCTTGGGAGACCCAGTACTTC. Its translation is CASSVVPGQGAWETQYF. The rearrangement links TRBV9 to TRBJ2-5; TRBD1 matches at 12 bases. CDR3 length: 17 residues. Per the germline V gene, CDR1 is SGDLS and CDR2 is YYNGEE. Unmatched junction bases numbered 8, after V lost 0 bases and J lost 5 bases.

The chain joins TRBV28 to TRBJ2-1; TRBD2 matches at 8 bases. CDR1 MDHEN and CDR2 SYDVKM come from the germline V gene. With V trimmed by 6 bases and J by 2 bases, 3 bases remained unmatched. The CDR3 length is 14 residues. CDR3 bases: TGTGCCAGCAGAGGAGCGGGGGCCTACAATGAGCAGTTCTTC. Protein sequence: CASRGAGAYNEQFF.

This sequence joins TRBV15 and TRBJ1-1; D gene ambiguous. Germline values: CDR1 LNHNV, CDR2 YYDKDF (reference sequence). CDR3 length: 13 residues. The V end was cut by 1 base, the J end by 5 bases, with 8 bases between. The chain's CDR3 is CATSRAGVTEAFF. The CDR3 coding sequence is TGTGCCACCAGCAGAGCCGGAGTTACTGAAGCTTTCTTT.

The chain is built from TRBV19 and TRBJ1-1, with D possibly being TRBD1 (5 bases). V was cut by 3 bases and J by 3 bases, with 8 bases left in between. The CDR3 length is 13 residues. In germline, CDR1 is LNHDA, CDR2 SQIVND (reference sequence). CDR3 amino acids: CASSITGHTEAFF. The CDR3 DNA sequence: TGTGCCAGTAGTATTACAGGTCACACTGAAGCTTTCTTT.

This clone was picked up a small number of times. This CDR3 is CASSERGGMDEQYF. In DNA, the CDR3 is TGTGCCAGCAGTGAACGCGGGGGGATGGACGAGCAGTACTTC. This chain uses TRBV6-1 with TRBJ2-7; 8 bases match TRBD2. CDR1 is MNHNS and CDR2 is SASEGT in the germline V gene. J was trimmed by 5 bases and V by 2 bases; bases with no gene match: 5. The CDR3 is 14 amino acids.

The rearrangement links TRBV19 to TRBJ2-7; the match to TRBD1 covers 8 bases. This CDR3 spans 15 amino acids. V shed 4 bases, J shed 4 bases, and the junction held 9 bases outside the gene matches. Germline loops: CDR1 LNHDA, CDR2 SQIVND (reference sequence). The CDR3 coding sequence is TGTGCCAGTAGTACGGGGACAGGTGGTACTTACGAGCAGTACTTC. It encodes CASSTGTGGTYEQYF.

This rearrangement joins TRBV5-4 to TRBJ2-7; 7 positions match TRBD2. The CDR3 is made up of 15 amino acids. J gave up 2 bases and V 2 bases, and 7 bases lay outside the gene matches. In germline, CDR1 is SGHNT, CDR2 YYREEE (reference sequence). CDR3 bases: TGTGCCAGCAGCTTTATCCCGGGGGGTCCCTACGAGCAGTACTTC. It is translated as CASSFIPGGPYEQYF.

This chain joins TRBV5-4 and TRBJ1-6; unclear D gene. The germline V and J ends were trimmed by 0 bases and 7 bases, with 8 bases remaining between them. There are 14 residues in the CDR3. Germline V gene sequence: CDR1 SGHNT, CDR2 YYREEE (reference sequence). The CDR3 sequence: CASSLVRNNSPLHF. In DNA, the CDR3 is TGTGCCAGCAGCTTGGTCAGGAACAATTCACCCCTCCACTTT.

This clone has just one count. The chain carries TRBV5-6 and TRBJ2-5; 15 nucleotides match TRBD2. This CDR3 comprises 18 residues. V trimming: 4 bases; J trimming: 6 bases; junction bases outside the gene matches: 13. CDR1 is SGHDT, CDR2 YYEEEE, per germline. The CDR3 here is CASSMGLAGGPLGKTQYF. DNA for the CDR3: TGTGCCAGCAGCATGGGACTAGCGGGGGGCCCCCTGGGGAAGACCCAGTACTTC.

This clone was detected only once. The DNA of the CDR3 is TGTGCCATCAGGGGGACTAGCGGGGGGGCGATCTACGAGCAGTACTTC. Protein: CAIRGTSGGAIYEQYF. V gene TRBV10-3 combines with J gene TRBJ2-7; 16 bases are shared with TRBD2. Germline CDR1 ENHRY, CDR2 SYGVKD. The CDR3 is made up of 16 amino acids. Germline trimming cut 6 bases from V and 3 bases from J; bases unmatched to any gene: 5.